Listed here are 14 T cell receptor beta chains from one sample, sequenced in a study of blood T cell repertoires in COVID-19. Using immunoSEQ multiplex PCR, the repertoire was profiled, and TCRdb retains in-frame clones only, with some absent. The sample contains 75,000 to 100,000 clones, approximately 90% of which appear only once. Sequenced material: peripheral blood. These receptors were taken from a human donor in a cohort sampled during active COVID-19.

A single count supports this clone. V gene TRBV29-1 combines with J gene TRBJ1-5; D remains unclear. Germline values: CDR1 SQVTM, CDR2 ANQGSEA. V lost 4 bases and J lost 0, with 10 bases in between. The CDR3 contains 14 residues. CDR3 sequence reads: CSVGGAYSNQPQHF. The CDR3 coding sequence is TGCAGCGTTGGCGGAGCTTATAGCAATCAGCCCCAGCATTTT.

The chain joins TRBV25-1 to TRBJ1-4, with unresolved D. Germline V gene sequence: CDR1 MGHDK, CDR2 SYGVNS. The CDR3 spans 16 residues. V was shortened by 4 bases and J by 9 bases, with 21 bases between the two germline ends. DNA for the CDR3: TGTGCCAGCAGTGCGTCTGACCCGCGGAGACTTAAAAAACTGTTTTTT. The encoded protein is CASSASDPRRLKKLFF.

J is TRBJ1-2 and V is TRBV30; the match to TRBD1 covers 7 bases. CDR1 and CDR2 from the germline V gene are GTSNPN and SVGIG (reference sequence). There are 13 residues in the CDR3. The V and J ends lost 3 bases and 3 bases, in that order; junction bases with no gene match: 4. The CDR3 protein is CAWRGGGDYGYTF. CDR3 coding DNA: TGTGCCTGGAGAGGGGGCGGGGACTATGGCTACACCTTC.

The CDR3 sequence: CASTPLVLTGYAGELFF. The CDR3 nucleotides read TGTGCCAGTACCCCATTGGTCCTGACAGGGTACGCCGGGGAGCTGTTTTTT. The genes are TRBV19 and TRBJ2-2, with TRBD1 matching over 7 bases. Germline V lookup: CDR1 LNHDA, CDR2 SQIVND (reference sequence). This CDR3 contains 17 residues. After removal of 7 bases from V and 6 bases from J, the junction contained 17 bases not matched to a gene. Based on the CDR3 plus reference TRBV19 and TRBJ2-2, the full variable domain is DGGITQSPKYLFRKEGQNVTLSCEQNLNHDAMYWYRQDPGQGLRLIYYSQIVNDFQKGDIAEGYSVSREKKESFPLTVTSAQKNPTAFYLCASTPLVLTGYAGELFFGEGSRLTVL.

The chain recombines TRBV10-1 with TRBJ2-7; a possible D gene is TRBD2 (5 bases). Deletions cut 4 bases from V and 6 bases from J, with 13 bases between. Germline-derived CDR1 and CDR2 are WNHNN and SYGVQD (reference sequence). This CDR3 is built from 13 residues. The CDR3 DNA reads as TGCGCCAGCAGTGTAGTCCAAGGAGGCGAGCAGTACTTC. This sequence encodes CASSVVQGGEQYF.

This clone has only a few counts. V gene TRBV5-1 combines with J gene TRBJ1-6, with TRBD1 as a possible D gene (5 bases). This CDR3 is built from 13 residues. V gave up 2 bases and J gave up 14 bases, with 14 bases separating them. Germline V gene sequence: CDR1 SGHRS, CDR2 YFSETQ. CDR3 DNA sequence: TGCGCCAGCAGCTTATCAGGGTTATCCACCCTCCACTTT. It yields the protein CASSLSGLSTLHF.

The chain employs TRBV4-2 and TRBJ2-5; TRBD1 agrees at 7 bases. Looked up from germline, CDR1 is LGHNA and CDR2 is YNFKEQ. This CDR3 is built from 14 residues. The trim removed 0 bases at V and 5 bases at J, leaving 3 bases unmatched. Written as DNA, the CDR3 is TGTGCCAGCAGCCAAGATGACAGGGTGGAGACCCAGTACTTC. Its translation is CASSQDDRVETQYF.

The chain links TRBV4-2 to TRBJ2-3, with TRBD1 matching 9 bases. V gave up 3 bases and J gave up 4 bases; unmatched junction bases: 8. CDR3 length: 16 residues. Per germline, CDR1 LGHNA and CDR2 YNFKEQ. In DNA, the CDR3 is TGTGCCAGCAGCCACCGCCGACAGGGGGGGGCAGATACGCAGTATTTT. Protein: CASSHRRQGGADTQYF.

V gene TRBV24-1 combines with J gene TRBJ1-5; 9 nucleotides line up with TRBD1. The length of the CDR3 is 15 residues. With 4 bases clipped from V and 0 bases from J, the junction kept 0 bases outside the gene matches. Germline V gives CDR1 KGHDR, CDR2 SFDVKD. The chain's CDR3 is CATSEDRGSNQPQHF. The CDR3 nucleotides read TGTGCCACCAGTGAGGACAGGGGTAGCAATCAGCCCCAGCATTTT.

V and J are TRBV6-1 and TRBJ1-3; D remains ambiguous. Between the trimmed V and J ends, which lost 1 base and 4 bases, there was a span of 5 bases. The CDR3 extends over 13 amino acids. CDR1 is MNHNS and CDR2 is SASEGT in the germline V gene. DNA for the CDR3: TGTGCCAGCAGTGAAGTATTGGGAAACACCATATATTTT. As protein: CASSEVLGNTIYF.

The V call is TRBV7-9, the J call TRBJ1-4; D gene unclear. Germline V CDR1 and CDR2: SEHNR, FQNEAQ (reference sequence). This CDR3 has 13 amino acids. V lost 2 bases and J 9 bases, leaving 10 bases between the germline ends. CDR3 region: CASSLLGNQKLFF. As DNA, the CDR3 is TGTGCCAGCAGCTTATTGGGCAATCAAAAACTGTTTTTT.

This clone was seen repeatedly, ten times or more. This chain connects TRBV30 to TRBJ2-1, with 7 bases lining up with TRBD2. The CDR3 runs 12 residues. The ends lost 3 bases at V and 12 bases at J; junction bases unmatched: 8. Germline V CDR1 and CDR2: GTSNPN, SVGIG (reference sequence). DNA for the CDR3: TGTGCCTGGAGGAGAGGACTAGTGGGGCAGTTCTTC. It is translated as CAWRRGLVGQFF.

This sequence joins TRBV2 and TRBJ1-4; a weak D match, TRBD1 (6 bases). This CDR3 spans 13 amino acids. V was cut by 8 bases and J by 5 bases, with 12 bases left in between. Germline V gene lookup returns CDR1 SNHLY and CDR2 FYNNEI. The CDR3 region is CASEGDMNEKLFF. The CDR3 DNA is TGTGCCAGCGAGGGGGATATGAATGAAAAACTGTTTTTT. Supplemented by reference TRBV2 and TRBJ1-4, the full variable domain reads EPEVTQTPSHQVTQMGQEVILRCVPISNHLYFYWYRQILGQKVEFLVSFYNNEISEKSEIFDDQFSVERPDGSNFTLKIRSTKLEDSAMYFCASEGDMNEKLFFGSGTQLSVL.

V and J are TRBV7-8 and TRBJ2-3, with 12 positions matching TRBD2. CDR3 length: 15 amino acids. Losses at the gene ends were 6 bases for V and 4 bases for J; bases not matched to a gene: 5. The germline CDR1 and CDR2 sequences are SGHVS and FQNEAQ. The CDR3 sequence is CASRMTSGGADTQYF. CDR3 bases: TGTGCCAGCAGGATGACTAGCGGGGGCGCAGATACGCAGTATTTT.